This T cell receptor (beta chain) was captured in a study of cytomegalovirus exposure and HLA in healthy donors. CDR3 length: 14 amino acids. Germline values: CDR1 SGHTS, CDR2 YDEGEE. V dropped 1 base and J dropped 1 base, with 6 bases sitting between them. The PCR employed 60 Vbeta primers together with 13 Jbeta primers. The protocol was immunoSEQ multiplex PCR, while the TCRdb copy is restricted to in-frame clones and leaves out a portion. This table holds 140,000 or so clones, about a tenth found once. The receptor was isolated from a male donor in good health and CMV-seronegative. The chain carries TRBV5-8 and TRBJ2-4; tentatively, D is TRBD2 (5 bases). The sequenced sample was PBMCs. CDR3 protein: CASSLREAKNIQYF. The DNA for the CDR3 is TGTGCCAGCAGCTTGAGGGAGGCCAAAAACATTCAGTACTTC.